This is a list of T cell receptor beta chains from one sample in a study of cytomegalovirus exposure and HLA in healthy donors. TCRdb's table, derived via immunoSEQ multiplex PCR, lists solely in-frame clones and lacks some. The data contain tens of thousands of clones, 80% to 95% of them singletons. The sample comprised PBMCs. The source is a woman aged 25 to 39 in good health and CMV-seronegative. The CDR3 runs from the conserved cysteine through the conserved F or W. D genes are given only for firm matches. Where a row states a size, it is once, few, many or the class of an expanded clone; other rows omit it.

.,TRBD2,TRBV19,TRBJ2-1,TGTGCCAGTAGTTCGATAGCGGGAGGGCTCAATGAGCAGTTCTTC,CASSSIAGGLNEQFF
once,.,TRBV4-1,TRBJ2-2,TGCGCCAGCAGCCAAGTCAGATATAAAGAGGGGGAAATTACCGGGGAGCTGTTTTTT,CASSQVRYKEGEITGELFF
.,.,TRBV6-5,TRBJ2-4,TGTGCCAGCAGGAACAGACGAAACATTCAGTACTTC,CASRNRRNIQYF
.,TRBD2,TRBV28,TRBJ2-5,TGTGCCAGCAGTCCCCGACTAGCGGGGGGAAAAGAGACCCAGTACTTC,CASSPRLAGGKETQYF
.,TRBD1,TRBV7-6,TRBJ2-7,TGTGCCAGCAGCTCTCTACCGGGACAGGGGGCGAACGAGCAGTACTTC,CASSSLPGQGANEQYF
.,.,TRBV27,TRBJ1-3,TGTGCCAGCAGTTTATCCAATTCCTACCGGGGGGTCGCTGGAAACACCATATATTTT,CASSLSNSYRGVAGNTIYF
.,.,TRBV21-1,TRBJ2-5,TGTGCCAGCAGCCGGGGCCAAGAGACCCAGTACTTC,CASSRGQETQYF
.,.,TRBV25-1,TRBJ1-3,TGTGCCGTGGGGCCCTCTGGAAACACCATATATTTT,CAVGPSGNTIYF
.,.,TRBV10-3,TRBJ1-5,TGTGCCACCTCCGCCGGGGGGGGCAGCAATCAGCCCCAGCATTTT,CATSAGGGSNQPQHF
.,.,TRBV11-2,TRBJ1-2,TGTGCCAGCAGCTTAGGAACCCAGGCATATGGCTACACCTTC,CASSLGTQAYGYTF
.,.,TRBV28,TRBJ1-3,TGTGCCAGCAGTTTCACGGGGTCAGGGGTTTTAACCGGGTCTGGAAACACCATATATTTT,CASSFTGSGVLTGSGNTIYF
.,.,TRBV7-2,TRBJ2-3,TGTGCCAGCAGCTCGGGGAGCACAGATACGCAGTATTTT,CASSSGSTDTQYF
.,TRBD2,TRBV7-9,TRBJ2-3,TGTGCCAGCAGCTTAGGGCTAGCGGGATCGTCAGATACGCAGTATTTT,CASSLGLAGSSDTQYF
.,.,TRBV4-1,TRBJ1-1,TGCGCCAGCAGCCAAGGTGTGGGGGGATTCATGAACACTGAAGCTTTCTTT,CASSQGVGGFMNTEAFF
.,TRBD1,TRBV19,TRBJ1-1,TGTGCCAGTAGGACGCAGGGGGCGGGCACTGAAGCTTTCTTT,CASRTQGAGTEAFF
.,.,TRBV5-1,TRBJ2-1,TGCGCCAGCAGCTCGGCGGAGAGCTCCTACAATGAGCAGTTCTTC,CASSSAESSYNEQFF
.,TRBD1,TRBV5-6,TRBJ2-7,TGTGCCAGCAGCCCAGGGACAGGTAGAGGCGTGCAGTACTTC,CASSPGTGRGVQYF
.,.,TRBV19,TRBJ1-3,TGTGCCAGTAGTAACACAGGGTACTTTGGAAACACCATATATTTT,CASSNTGYFGNTIYF
.,.,TRBV4-1,TRBJ1-2,TGCGCCAGCAGCCAGCCGGGAGCAAGAGATGGCTACACCTTC,CASSQPGARDGYTF
once,TRBD1,TRBV19,TRBJ1-5,TGTGCCAGTAGAGATTACAGGGGATACAATCAGCCCCAGCATTTT,CASRDYRGYNQPQHF
.,TRBD1,TRBV6-5,TRBJ1-5,TGTGCCAGCAGTCAGGGGACAGGGGGCAATCAGCCCCAGCATTTT,CASSQGTGGNQPQHF
.,TRBD2,TRBV7-6,TRBJ2-1,TGTGCCAGCAGCTTAGCAGGGCTAGCGGGGAACAATGAGCAGTTCTTC,CASSLAGLAGNNEQFF
.,.,TRBV5-1,TRBJ2-7,TGCGCCAGCAGCTTGTGGAGGGGATCCTACGAGCAGTACTTC,CASSLWRGSYEQYF
.,.,TRBV6-5,TRBJ1-3,TGTGCCAGCAGTTACTCGGTTCAGTCTGGAAACACCATATATTTT,CASSYSVQSGNTIYF
.,TRBD2,TRBV18,TRBJ2-1,TGTGCCAGCTCAGTCGGACTAGCGGGAGGGCCGAGTGAGCAGTTCTTC,CASSVGLAGGPSEQFF
.,TRBD1,TRBV27,TRBJ1-5,TGTGCCAGCAGTACCAGACCGGGACAGGGTCCATTTTATAGCAATCAGCCCCAGCATTTT,CASSTRPGQGPFYSNQPQHF
.,TRBD1,TRBV5-4,TRBJ2-7,TGTGCCAGCAGCTGGACAGGGGGCCCACCTTACGAGCAGTACTTC,CASSWTGGPPYEQYF
once,.,TRBV20-1,TRBJ1-1,TGCAGTGCTTCGGGGAACACTGAAGCTTTCTTT,CSASGNTEAFF
.,TRBD1,TRBV12-5,TRBJ2-4,TGTGCTAGTGCCCTGGGGACAGGGTCTCAAAACATTCAGTACTTC,CASALGTGSQNIQYF
.,TRBD2,TRBV11-2,TRBJ2-3,TGTGCCAGCAGTCCGACTAGCGGCTACACAGATACGCAGTATTTT,CASSPTSGYTDTQYF